The TCR beta chain under discussion was sequenced for a study of blood T cell repertoires in COVID-19 (dated by TCRdb to about 2020). At the level of the whole study: The collaborator samples originated in the United States, Italy and Spain and spanned the acute and convalescent phases of COVID-19. The material from the prospective study consisted of cDNA or gDNA derived from T cells, B-cell-depleted T cells, or PBMCs. Deeply sampled blood TCRbeta repertoires from subjects exposed to, actively infected with, or recovered from COVID-19 were included in the dataset. The repertoires were released in a freely available public database meant as a resource for research on the immune response to SARS-CoV-2. Samples were obtained from the ongoing ImmuneRACE study (first 160 participants) and from about 1,300 subjects provided by 6 global collaborators. A de-identified subject ID, COVID-19 status, age in years and sex were almost always included in the sample metadata. HLA class I and class II types, where available, came from metadata supplied by the sample provider rather than from assay-based typing.

TCRbeta CDR3 regions were amplified from genomic DNA by means of the immunoSEQ Assay, a bias-controlled multiplex PCR. The study's own analysis went as follows. Within the assay, amplification of reference gene primers was used to estimate how many nucleated cells each sample contained. Sequence reads were collapsed and filtered to measure the absolute abundance of every unique TCRbeta CDR3 rearrangement. Productive Simpson clonality was computed per sample as the square root of Simpson's diversity index over productive rearrangements. In its TCRdb copy, this immuneACCESS table keeps in-frame sequences only and misses some clones. Where compared with another copy, unresolved V genes explain less than half of these, and the others have no known cause. The V and J calls and clone size were taken over from that table, and D and trimming were inferred from the DNA. For this sample there are about 90,000 clones; 70% to 85% appear just once. In total, the top ten clones hold roughly 7.3% of the sample.

On this clone itself: Which antigen it targets is not known. No base qualities exist here, and no much larger clone lies one base off it.

Collaborating institutions collected whole blood in K2EDTA tubes following their own protocols. For TCRbeta analysis, collaborators shipped samples as frozen whole blood, isolated PBMCs, or DNA extracted from either of those sample types. CDR1 LNHDA and CDR2 SQIVND are derived from the germline V gene (reference sequence). A distance of 15 bases separates the germline ends of V and J, which lose 5 bases and 1 base respectively. The CDR3, from cysteine to phenylalanine, totals 15 residues. The CDR3 DNA has 45 bases and is translated from base 1. Study-level results and caveats: The quantity of clinical and demographic metadata differed by source and by participant and was supplied without curation.

The specimen was peripheral blood. The receptor comes from a man between 70 and 80 years old with acute or convalescent COVID-19. The chain is encoded by TRBV19 joined to TRBJ2-7, with a tentative D gene TRBD1 over 6 matching bases. The encoded CDR3 is CASSSDSLLSYEQYF. DNA sequence: TGTGCCAGTAGTTCGGACAGCCTACTTTCCTACGAGCAGTACTTC.